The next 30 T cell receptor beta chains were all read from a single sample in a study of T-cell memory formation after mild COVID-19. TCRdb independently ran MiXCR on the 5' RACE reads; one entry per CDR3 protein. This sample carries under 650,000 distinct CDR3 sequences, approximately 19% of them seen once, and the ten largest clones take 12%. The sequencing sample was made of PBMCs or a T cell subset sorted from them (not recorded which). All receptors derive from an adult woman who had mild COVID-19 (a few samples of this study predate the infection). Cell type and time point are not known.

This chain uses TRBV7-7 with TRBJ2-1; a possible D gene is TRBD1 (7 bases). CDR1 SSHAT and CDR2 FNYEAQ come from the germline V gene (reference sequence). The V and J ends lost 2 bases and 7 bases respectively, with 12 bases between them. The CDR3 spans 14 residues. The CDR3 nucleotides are TGTGCCAGCAGCTTACAGGGGGGTGCTAATGAGCAGTTCTTC. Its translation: CASSLQGGANEQFF.

The CDR3 loop reads CASSRHRALNTEAFF. As DNA, the CDR3 is TGTGCCAGCAGCCGCCACAGAGCTTTGAACACTGAAGCTTTCTTT. This sequence joins TRBV14 and TRBJ1-1; no definite D call. This CDR3 is 15 amino acids long. Looked up from germline, CDR1 is SGHDN and CDR2 is FVKESK. Trimming took off 4 bases at V and 0 bases at J, with 12 bases between the two ends.

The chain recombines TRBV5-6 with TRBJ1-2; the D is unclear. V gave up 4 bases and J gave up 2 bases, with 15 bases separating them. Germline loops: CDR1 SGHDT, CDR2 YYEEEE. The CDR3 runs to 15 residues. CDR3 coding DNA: TGTGCCAGCAGCCCCCTTACGCAGGACAACTATGGCTACACCTTC. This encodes CASSPLTQDNYGYTF.

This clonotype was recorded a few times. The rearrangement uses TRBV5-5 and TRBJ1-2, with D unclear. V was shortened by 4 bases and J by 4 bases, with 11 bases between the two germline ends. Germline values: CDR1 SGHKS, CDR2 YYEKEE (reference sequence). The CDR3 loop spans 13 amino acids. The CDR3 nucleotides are TGTGCCAGCAGCCTCCGGGCCATCTATGGCTACACCTTC. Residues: CASSLRAIYGYTF.

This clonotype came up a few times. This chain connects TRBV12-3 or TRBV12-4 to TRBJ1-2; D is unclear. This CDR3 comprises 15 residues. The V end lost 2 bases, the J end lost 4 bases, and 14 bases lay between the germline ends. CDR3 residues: CASSLSTGFLYGYTF. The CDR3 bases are TGTGCCAGCAGTTTAAGTACCGGCTTCCTCTATGGCTACACCTTC.

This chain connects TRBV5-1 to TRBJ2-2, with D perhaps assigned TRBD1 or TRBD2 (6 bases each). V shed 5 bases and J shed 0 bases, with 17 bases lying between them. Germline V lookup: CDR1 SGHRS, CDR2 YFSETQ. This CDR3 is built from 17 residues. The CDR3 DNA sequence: TGCGCCAGCAGTAAGCCCGGGGGCACCGCGAACACCGGGGAGCTGTTTTTT. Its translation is CASSKPGGTANTGELFF.

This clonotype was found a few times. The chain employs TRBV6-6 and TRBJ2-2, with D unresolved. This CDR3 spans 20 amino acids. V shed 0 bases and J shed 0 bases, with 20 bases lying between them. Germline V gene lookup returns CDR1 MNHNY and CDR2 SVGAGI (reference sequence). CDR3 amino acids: CASSYSPPETTVSNTGELFF. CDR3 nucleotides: TGTGCCAGCAGTTACTCCCCCCCCGAAACGACGGTGTCGAACACCGGGGAGCTGTTTTTT.

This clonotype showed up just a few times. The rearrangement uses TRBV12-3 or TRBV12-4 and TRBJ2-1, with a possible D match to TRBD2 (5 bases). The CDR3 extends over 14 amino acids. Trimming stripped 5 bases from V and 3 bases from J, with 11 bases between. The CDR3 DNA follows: TGTGCCAGCAGTACGGACTGGGACTACAATGAGCAGTTCTTC. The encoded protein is CASSTDWDYNEQFF.

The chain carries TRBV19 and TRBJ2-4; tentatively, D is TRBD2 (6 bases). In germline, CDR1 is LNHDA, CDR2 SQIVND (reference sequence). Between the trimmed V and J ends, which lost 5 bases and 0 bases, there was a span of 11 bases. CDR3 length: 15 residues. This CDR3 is CASSDMGGAKNIQYF. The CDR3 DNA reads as TGTGCCAGTAGTGATATGGGGGGAGCCAAAAACATTCAGTACTTC. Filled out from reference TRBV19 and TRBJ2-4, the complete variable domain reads DGGITQSPKYLFRKEGQNVTLSCEQNLNHDAMYWYRQDPGQGLRLIYYSQIVNDFQKGDIAEGYSVSREKKESFPLTVTSAQKNPTAFYLCASSDMGGAKNIQYFGAGTRLSVL.

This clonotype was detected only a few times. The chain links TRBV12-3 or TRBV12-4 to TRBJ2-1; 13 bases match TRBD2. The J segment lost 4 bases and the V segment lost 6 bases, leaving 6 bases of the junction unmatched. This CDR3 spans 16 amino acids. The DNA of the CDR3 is TGTGCCAGCAGATGGACTAGCGGGGGCTCATACAATGAGCAGTTCTTC. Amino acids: CASRWTSGGSYNEQFF.

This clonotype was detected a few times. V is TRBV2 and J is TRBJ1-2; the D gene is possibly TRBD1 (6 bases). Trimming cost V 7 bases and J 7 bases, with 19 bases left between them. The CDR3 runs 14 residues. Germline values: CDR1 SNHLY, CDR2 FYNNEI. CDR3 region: CASTGDMSSRGYTF. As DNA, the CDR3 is TGTGCCAGCACCGGGGACATGTCCTCGCGTGGCTACACCTTC.

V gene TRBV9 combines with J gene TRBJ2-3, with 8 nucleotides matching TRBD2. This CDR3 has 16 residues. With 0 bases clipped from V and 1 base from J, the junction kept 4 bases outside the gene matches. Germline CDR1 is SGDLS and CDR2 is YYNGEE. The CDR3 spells CASSVGGSGGTDTQYF. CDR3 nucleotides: TGTGCCAGCAGCGTAGGCGGTAGCGGGGGCACAGATACGCAGTATTTT.

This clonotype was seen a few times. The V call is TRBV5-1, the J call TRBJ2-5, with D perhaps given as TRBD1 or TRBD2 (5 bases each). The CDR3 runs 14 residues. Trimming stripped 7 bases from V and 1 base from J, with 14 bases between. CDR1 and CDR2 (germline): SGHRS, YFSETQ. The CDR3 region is CASRGQYAQETQYF. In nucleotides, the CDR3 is TGCGCCAGCCGGGGCCAATACGCCCAAGAGACCCAGTACTTC.

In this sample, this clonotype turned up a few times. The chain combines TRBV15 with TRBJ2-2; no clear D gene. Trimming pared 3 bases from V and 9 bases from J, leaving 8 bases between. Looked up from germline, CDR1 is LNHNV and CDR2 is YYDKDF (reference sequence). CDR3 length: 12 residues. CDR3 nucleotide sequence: TGTGCCACCAGCAGTCACTCGTGGGAGCTGTTTTTT. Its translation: CATSSHSWELFF.

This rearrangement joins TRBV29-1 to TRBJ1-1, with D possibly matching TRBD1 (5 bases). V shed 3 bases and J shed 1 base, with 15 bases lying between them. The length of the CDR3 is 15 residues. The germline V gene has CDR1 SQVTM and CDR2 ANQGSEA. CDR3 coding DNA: TGCAGCGTTGAGCGCCCGGGGACGGCGAACACTGAAGCTTTCTTT. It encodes CSVERPGTANTEAFF.

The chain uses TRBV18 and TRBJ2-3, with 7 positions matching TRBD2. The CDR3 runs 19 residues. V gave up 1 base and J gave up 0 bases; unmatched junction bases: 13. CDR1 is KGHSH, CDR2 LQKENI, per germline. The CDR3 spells CASSPRGSGAGPSTDTQYF. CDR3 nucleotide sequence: TGTGCCAGCTCACCACGTGGAAGCGGGGCAGGGCCCAGCACAGATACGCAGTATTTT.

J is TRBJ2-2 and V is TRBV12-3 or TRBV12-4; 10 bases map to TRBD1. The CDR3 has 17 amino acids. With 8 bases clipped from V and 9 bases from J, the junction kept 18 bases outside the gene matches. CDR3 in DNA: TGTGCCAGCGGATCGGCCCGTTTGGGGACAGGGGATCGGGAGCTGTTTTTT. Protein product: CASGSARLGTGDRELFF.

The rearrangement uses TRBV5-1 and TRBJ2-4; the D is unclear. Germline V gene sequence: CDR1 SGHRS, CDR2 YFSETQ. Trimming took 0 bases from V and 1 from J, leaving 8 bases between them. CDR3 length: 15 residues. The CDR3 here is CASSLGGEAKNIQYF. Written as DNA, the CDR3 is TGCGCCAGCAGCTTGGGGGGTGAGGCCAAAAACATTCAGTACTTC.

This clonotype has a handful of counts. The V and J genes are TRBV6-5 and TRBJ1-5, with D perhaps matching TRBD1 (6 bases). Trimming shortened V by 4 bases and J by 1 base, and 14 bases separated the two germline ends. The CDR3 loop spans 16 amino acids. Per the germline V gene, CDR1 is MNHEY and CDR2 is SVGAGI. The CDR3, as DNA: TGTGCCAGCAGTTCCATGACAGGCGGAAGCAATCAGCCCCAGCATTTT. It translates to CASSSMTGGSNQPQHF.

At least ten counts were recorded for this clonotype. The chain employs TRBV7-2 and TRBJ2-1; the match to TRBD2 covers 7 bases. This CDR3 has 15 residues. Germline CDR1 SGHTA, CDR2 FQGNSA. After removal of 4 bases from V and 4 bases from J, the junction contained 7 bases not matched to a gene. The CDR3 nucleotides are TGTGCCAGCAGCTCGAGCCTAGCGGCTTACAATGAGCAGTTCTTC. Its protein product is CASSSSLAAYNEQFF.

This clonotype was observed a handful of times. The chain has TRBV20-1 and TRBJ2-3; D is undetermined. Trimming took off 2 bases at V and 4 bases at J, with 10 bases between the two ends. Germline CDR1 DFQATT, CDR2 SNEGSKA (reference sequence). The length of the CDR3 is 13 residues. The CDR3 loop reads CSARSSVADTQYF. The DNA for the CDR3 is TGCAGTGCTAGAAGCAGCGTCGCAGATACGCAGTATTTT.

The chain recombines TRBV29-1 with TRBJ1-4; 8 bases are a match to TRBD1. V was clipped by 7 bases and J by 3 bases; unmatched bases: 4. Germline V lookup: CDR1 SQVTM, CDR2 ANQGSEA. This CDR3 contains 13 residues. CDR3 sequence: CSARTGPNEKLFF. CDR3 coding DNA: TGCAGCGCCAGGACAGGGCCTAATGAAAAACTGTTTTTT.

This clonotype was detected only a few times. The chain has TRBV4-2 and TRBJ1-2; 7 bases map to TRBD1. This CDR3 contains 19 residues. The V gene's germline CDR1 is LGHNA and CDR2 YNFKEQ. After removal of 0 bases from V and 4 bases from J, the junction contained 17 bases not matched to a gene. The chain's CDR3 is CASSQEGSSKGAWGYGYTF. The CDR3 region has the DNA TGTGCCAGCAGCCAAGAAGGAAGTTCCAAGGGGGCTTGGGGCTATGGCTACACCTTC.

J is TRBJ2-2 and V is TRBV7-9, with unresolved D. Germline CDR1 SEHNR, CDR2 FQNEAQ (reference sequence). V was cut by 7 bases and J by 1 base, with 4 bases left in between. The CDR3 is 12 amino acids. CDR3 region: CASIKNTGELFF. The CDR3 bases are TGTGCCAGCATCAAGAACACCGGGGAGCTGTTTTTT.

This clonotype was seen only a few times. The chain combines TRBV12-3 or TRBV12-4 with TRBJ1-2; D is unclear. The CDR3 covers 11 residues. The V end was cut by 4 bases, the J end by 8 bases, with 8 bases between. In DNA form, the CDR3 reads TGTGCCAGCAGTTCGGGTGTCGGCTACACCTTC. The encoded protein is CASSSGVGYTF.

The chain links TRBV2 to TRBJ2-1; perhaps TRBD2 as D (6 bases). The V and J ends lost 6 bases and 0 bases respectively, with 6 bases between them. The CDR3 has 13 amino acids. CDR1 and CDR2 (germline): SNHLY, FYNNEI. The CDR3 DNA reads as TGTGCCAGCAGGACTAGCTCCTACAATGAGCAGTTCTTC. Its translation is CASRTSSYNEQFF.

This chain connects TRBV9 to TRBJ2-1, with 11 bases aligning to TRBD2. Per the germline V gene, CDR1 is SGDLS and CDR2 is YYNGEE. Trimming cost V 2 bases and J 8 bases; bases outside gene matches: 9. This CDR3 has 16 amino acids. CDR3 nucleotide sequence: TGTGCCAGCAGCGTCGTTAGCGGGAGGGTCGGGGATGAGCAGTTCTTC. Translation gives CASSVVSGRVGDEQFF.

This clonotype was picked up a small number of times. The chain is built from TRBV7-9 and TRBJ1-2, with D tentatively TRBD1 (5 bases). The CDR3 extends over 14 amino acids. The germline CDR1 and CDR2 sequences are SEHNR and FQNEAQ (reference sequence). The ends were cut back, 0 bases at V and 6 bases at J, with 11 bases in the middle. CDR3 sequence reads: CASSLAGPPDGYTF. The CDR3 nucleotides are TGTGCCAGCAGCTTAGCGGGACCCCCCGATGGCTACACCTTC.

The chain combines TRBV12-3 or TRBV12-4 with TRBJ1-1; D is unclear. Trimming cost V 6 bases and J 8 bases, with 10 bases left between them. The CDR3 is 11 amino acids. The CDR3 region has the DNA TGTGCCAGCAGCAGTCACAGAGAAGCTTTCTTT. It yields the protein CASSSHREAFF.

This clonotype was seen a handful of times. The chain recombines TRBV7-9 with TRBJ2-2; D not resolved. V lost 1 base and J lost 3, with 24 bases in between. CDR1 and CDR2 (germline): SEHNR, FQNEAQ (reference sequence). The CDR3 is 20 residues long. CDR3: CASSLVFISTIIPDTGELFF. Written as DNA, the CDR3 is TGTGCCAGCAGCTTAGTGTTTATCTCAACGATTATACCGGACACCGGGGAGCTGTTTTTT. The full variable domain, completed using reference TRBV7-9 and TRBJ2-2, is DTGVSQNPRHKITKRGQNVTFRCDPISEHNRLYWYRQTLGQGPEFLTYFQNEAQLEKSRLLSDRFSAERPKGSFSTLEIQRTEQGDSAMYLCASSLVFISTIIPDTGELFFGEGSRLTVL.